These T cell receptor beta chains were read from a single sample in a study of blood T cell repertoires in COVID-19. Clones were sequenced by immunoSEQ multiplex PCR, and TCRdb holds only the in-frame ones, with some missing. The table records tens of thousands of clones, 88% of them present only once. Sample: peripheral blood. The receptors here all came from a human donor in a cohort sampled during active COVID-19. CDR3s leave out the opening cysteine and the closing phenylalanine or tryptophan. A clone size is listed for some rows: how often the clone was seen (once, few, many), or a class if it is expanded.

CDR3aa: ASSPPIDTQY; v_gene: TRBV28; abundance: -
CDR3aa: ATSVPGADTQY; v_gene: TRBV24-1; abundance: -
CDR3aa: ASSLESTYTYEQY; v_gene: TRBV5-1; abundance: once
CDR3aa: ASSQGQYQPQH; v_gene: TRBV4-1; abundance: -
CDR3aa: ASSAFSGRGSYNEQF; v_gene: TRBV6-1; abundance: -
CDR3aa: ASSLGQGPRYEQY; v_gene: TRBV7-9; abundance: -
CDR3aa: ASTPVERGVLDTQY; v_gene: TRBV27; abundance: -
CDR3aa: ASSLSGDYGYT; v_gene: TRBV7-8; abundance: -
CDR3aa: ASTLTGIDTQY; v_gene: TRBV19; abundance: once
CDR3aa: ASSYEVNTGELF; v_gene: TRBV6-5; abundance: -
CDR3aa: ASSVHAGGPTISYEQY; v_gene: TRBV9; abundance: -
CDR3aa: ASSRTLMNTEAF; v_gene: TRBV3-1/TRBV3-2; abundance: few
CDR3aa: SASGSGEGEGQY; v_gene: TRBV20-1; abundance: -
CDR3aa: ASSYSGQYYTEAF; v_gene: TRBV6-5; abundance: -
CDR3aa: ASSPSEGGTEAF; v_gene: TRBV11-2; abundance: once
CDR3aa: ATGMNQRSPNTQY; v_gene: TRBV2; abundance: -
CDR3aa: ASSLPRCRAEYQETQY; v_gene: TRBV11-3; abundance: -